Following are 27 T cell receptor beta chains from one sample sequenced in a study of shared clonotypes between healthy human individuals. Clones were read by immunoSEQ multiplex PCR, and TCRdb kept only the in-frame ones, dropping some. The table includes 1.4 million or so clones, 98% detected once. Material for sequencing was naive CD4+ T cells sorted from blood. The sample's subset: CD45RA+ positively selected. Source of these receptors: a man aged 25-40 years in good health.

The chain is built from TRBV29-1 and TRBJ2-6, with TRBD1 matching over 9 bases. V trimming: 4 bases; J trimming: 2 bases; junction bases outside the gene matches: 9. This CDR3 has 17 amino acids. CDR1 is SQVTM, CDR2 ANQGSEA, per germline. The CDR3 loop is CSVAPQGAKAGANVLTF. CDR3 bases: TGCAGCGTTGCTCCACAGGGGGCAAAGGCTGGGGCCAACGTCCTGACTTTC.

The chain has TRBV7-8 and TRBJ2-1; D remains unclear. The V end lost 2 bases, the J end lost 6 bases, and 11 bases lay between the germline ends. The CDR3 sequence is 14 residues long. Germline CDR1 reads SGHVS; CDR2 reads FQNEAQ. The CDR3 DNA sequence: TGTGCCAGCAGCTTATCGTTATTAAGCAATGAGCAGTTCTTC. Translated: CASSLSLLSNEQFF. Combining the CDR3 with reference TRBV7-8 and TRBJ2-1 gives the whole variable domain GAGVSQSPRYKVAKRGQDVALRCDPISGHVSLFWYQQALGQGPEFLTYFQNEAQLDKSGLPSDRFFAERPEGSVSTLKIQRTQQEDSAVYLCASSLSLLSNEQFFGPGTRLTVL.

This clone was seen just once. J is TRBJ1-4 and V is TRBV9; D gene ambiguous. Trimming took off 0 bases at V and 4 bases at J, with 10 bases between the two ends. The CDR3 consists of 15 residues. In germline, CDR1 is SGDLS, CDR2 YYNGEE. The CDR3 here is CASSVGILRNEKLFF. The DNA for the CDR3 is TGTGCCAGCAGCGTAGGGATACTGCGTAATGAAAAACTGTTTTTT.

The chain combines TRBV15 with TRBJ2-7; TRBD1 might be the D (5 bases). Trimming removed 0 bases from V and 3 bases from J, with 12 bases in between. This CDR3 is 15 amino acids long. CDR1 and CDR2 (germline): LNHNV, YYDKDF (reference sequence). The CDR3 DNA is TGTGCCACCAGCAGAGATCACGACAGAAACTACGAGCAGTACTTC. Translating it yields CATSRDHDRNYEQYF.

This clone was detected once. The sample carries other DNA sequences with the same CDR3. This rearrangement joins TRBV2 to TRBJ1-5; 8 nucleotides align to TRBD1. Trimming took 5 bases from V and 6 from J; bases not matched to a gene: 6. Germline CDR1 and CDR2: SNHLY and FYNNEI. This CDR3 is 14 amino acids long. CDR3 sequence (DNA): TGTGCCAGCAGTCTTCAGGGGGCAGGTCAGCCCCAGCATTTT. Translated, it gives CASSLQGAGQPQHF. Full variable domain (outside the CDR3, taken from reference TRBV2 and TRBJ1-5): EPEVTQTPSHQVTQMGQEVILRCVPISNHLYFYWYRQILGQKVEFLVSFYNNEISEKSEIFDDQFSVERPDGSNFTLKIRSTKLEDSAMYFCASSLQGAGQPQHFGDGTRLSIL.

The rearrangement joins TRBV28 to TRBJ2-7; D might be TRBD2 (5 bases). Germline values: CDR1 MDHEN, CDR2 SYDVKM. Trimming stripped 1 base from V and 3 bases from J, with 19 bases between. The CDR3 spans 17 residues. The CDR3 region is CASSLLGAGLLYYEQYF. The CDR3, as DNA: TGTGCCAGCAGTTTATTAGGCGCAGGACTGCTCTACTACGAGCAGTACTTC.

This clone was seen once. The chain is built from TRBV28 and TRBJ1-5; D is possibly TRBD1 (5 bases). The length of the CDR3 is 15 residues. Trimming shortened V by 6 bases and J by 2 bases, and 14 bases separated the two germline ends. Germline-derived CDR1 and CDR2 are MDHEN and SYDVKM. The CDR3 reads CASRQGAAGNQPQHF. The CDR3 bases are TGTGCCAGCAGGCAGGGTGCGGCGGGCAATCAGCCCCAGCATTTT.

The chain has TRBV19 and TRBJ2-1, with a weak D call TRBD1 (6 bases). Germline V lookup: CDR1 LNHDA, CDR2 SQIVND (reference sequence). The CDR3 is 13 residues long. Trimming cost V 3 bases and J 9 bases, with 12 bases left between them. This chain's CDR3 is CASSMGARIEQFF. CDR3 nucleotide sequence: TGTGCCAGTAGTATGGGGGCTAGAATTGAGCAGTTCTTC.

The V gene is TRBV7-2, the J gene TRBJ2-7, with D possibly matching TRBD2 (5 bases). Germline V gene lookup returns CDR1 SGHTA and CDR2 FQGNSA. Deletions cut 8 bases from V and 6 bases from J, with 23 bases between. The length of the CDR3 is 15 residues. CDR3 nucleotides: TGTGCCAGCCGAACTAGTTTGGTCTCTACGGGCGAGCAGTACTTC. Its protein product is CASRTSLVSTGEQYF. Drawing the rest from reference TRBV7-2 and TRBJ2-7, the complete variable domain is GAGVSQSPSNKVTEKGKDVELRCDPISGHTALYWYRQSLGQGLEFLIYFQGNSAPDKSGLPSDRFSAERTGGSVSTLTIQRTQQEDSAVYLCASRTSLVSTGEQYFGPGTRLTVT.

The rearrangement uses TRBV6-5 and TRBJ1-2; tentative D call: TRBD1 (6 bases). Germline V CDR1 and CDR2: MNHEY, SVGAGI. The CDR3 covers 15 residues. V lost 4 bases to trimming and J lost 3 bases, with 15 bases between them. The CDR3 loop is CASSSMAKGDYGYTF. CDR3 sequence (DNA): TGTGCCAGCAGTTCTATGGCCAAGGGGGACTATGGCTACACCTTC.

CDR3 in amino acids: CASSLWTGISNEQFF. DNA of the CDR3: TGCGCCAGCAGCTTGTGGACAGGGATCTCCAATGAGCAGTTCTTC. V usage is TRBV5-1 and J usage is TRBJ2-1; 8 bases agree with TRBD1. The CDR3 is 15 amino acids. The junction had 6 bases not matched to a gene; V was cut back by 1 base and J by 6 bases. CDR1 SGHRS and CDR2 YFSETQ come from the germline V gene.

The V and J genes are TRBV2 and TRBJ1-2; 8 nucleotides line up with TRBD1. The CDR3 runs 12 residues. Trimming removed 8 bases from V and 14 bases from J; junction bases left unmatched: 13. Germline values: CDR1 SNHLY, CDR2 FYNNEI. The CDR3, as DNA: TGTGCCAGCGGATATGGAGGACAGGGTATAACCTTC. As protein: CASGYGGQGITF. The full variable domain, its missing parts supplied by reference TRBV2 and TRBJ1-2, is EPEVTQTPSHQVTQMGQEVILRCVPISNHLYFYWYRQILGQKVEFLVSFYNNEISEKSEIFDDQFSVERPDGSNFTLKIRSTKLEDSAMYFCASGYGGQGITFGSGTRLTVV.

DNA of the CDR3: TGCGCCAGCAGCTCGGAAATCCAAGAGACCCAGTACTTC. Translation gives CASSSEIQETQYF. The rearrangement links TRBV5-1 to TRBJ2-5; D gene uncertain. Germline CDR1 SGHRS, CDR2 YFSETQ. Trimming removed 3 bases from V and 1 base from J, with 7 bases in between. The CDR3 spans 13 residues.

The J gene is TRBJ1-5, the V gene TRBV28; TRBD1 matches 7 bases. The CDR3 has 16 residues. Germline V lookup: CDR1 MDHEN, CDR2 SYDVKM. V gave up 6 bases and J gave up 0 bases; unmatched junction bases: 8. CDR3: CASSSGGGYSNQPQHF. The CDR3, as DNA: TGTGCCAGCAGCTCAGGGGGGGGGTATAGCAATCAGCCCCAGCATTTT.

The V gene is TRBV27, the J gene TRBJ2-1, with D tentatively TRBD1 or TRBD2 (5 bases each). Per the germline V gene, CDR1 is MNHEY and CDR2 is SMNVEV (reference sequence). Trimming pared 1 base from V and 4 bases from J, leaving 5 bases between. This CDR3 is built from 13 residues. CDR3 in DNA: TGTGCCAGCAGTTTATGGGGGTACAATGAGCAGTTCTTC. Translation gives CASSLWGYNEQFF.

This chain connects TRBV7-2 to TRBJ1-1; D unresolved. From germline, CDR1 is SGHTA and CDR2 FQGNSA. Trimming removed 1 base from V and 3 bases from J, with 21 bases in between. This CDR3 has 18 residues. Here the CDR3 reads CASSLEFGRNPSDTEAFF. In nucleotides, the CDR3 is TGTGCCAGCAGCTTAGAGTTTGGACGTAACCCGAGCGACACTGAAGCTTTCTTT.

The CDR3 DNA reads as TGCGCCAGCAGCCCTAACCCGACTAGCAGCTCCTACGAGCAGTACTTC. Translation gives CASSPNPTSSSYEQYF. The gene calls are TRBV5-1 and TRBJ2-7, with TRBD2 identical over 7 bases. Germline V gene lookup returns CDR1 SGHRS and CDR2 YFSETQ. Unmatched junction bases numbered 10, after V lost 4 bases and J lost 0 bases. CDR3 length equals 16 residues. The complete variable domain, with remaining parts taken from reference TRBV5-1 and TRBJ2-7, reads KAGVTQTPRYLIKTRGQQVTLSCSPISGHRSVSWYQQTPGQGLQFLFEYFSETQRNKGNFPGRFSGRQFSNSRSEMNVSTLELGDSALYLCASSPNPTSSSYEQYFGPGTRLTVT.

Concerning this clone itself: Other DNA sequences in the same sample also yield this CDR3. This chain connects TRBV20-1 to TRBJ1-2; D gene ambiguous. The germline gives CDR1 DFQATT, CDR2 SNEGSKA (reference sequence). The V gene lost 2 bases and the J gene lost 3 bases, with 4 bases spanning the gap. This CDR3 spans 11 amino acids. CDR3 amino acids: CSARRDYGYTF. As DNA, the CDR3 is TGCAGTGCTAGACGCGACTATGGCTACACCTTC.

This clone was recorded only once. The chain carries TRBV4-3 and TRBJ1-1, with TRBD1 identical over 7 bases. The CDR3 sequence is 14 residues long. Trimming cost V 6 bases and J 5 bases; bases outside gene matches: 9. Looked up from germline, CDR1 is LGHNA and CDR2 is YSLEER. The CDR3 nucleotides read TGCGCCAGCAGGGAGACGGGACAGAGGACTGAAGCTTTCTTT. The encoded protein is CASRETGQRTEAFF.

The chain joins TRBV18 to TRBJ2-2, with D perhaps matching TRBD1 or TRBD2 (5 bases each). Trimming removed 3 bases at V and 4 bases at J, with 12 bases between. This CDR3 has 15 amino acids. Germline V gives CDR1 KGHSH, CDR2 LQKENI. CDR3 DNA sequence: TGTGCCAGCTCACCGAGGGCAGGGAGCACCGGGGAGCTGTTTTTT. Its translation: CASSPRAGSTGELFF.

This chain joins TRBV7-8 and TRBJ1-3, with D tentatively TRBD1 (5 bases). Germline CDR1 and CDR2: SGHVS and FQNEAQ. The CDR3 covers 17 residues. V shed 5 bases and J shed 2 bases, with 19 bases lying between them. CDR3 sequence: CASSQAGGYPTGNTIYF. DNA of the CDR3: TGTGCCAGCAGCCAGGCTGGGGGGTACCCTACTGGAAACACCATATATTTT.

This chain uses TRBV7-9 with TRBJ2-3; 9 bases are a match to TRBD1. Trimming took 6 bases from V and 1 from J; bases not matched to a gene: 2. Looked up from germline, CDR1 is SEHNR and CDR2 is FQNEAQ (reference sequence). The CDR3 contains 14 residues. This CDR3 reads CASSRTGGTDTQYF. CDR3 DNA: TGTGCCAGCAGTCGGACAGGGGGCACAGATACGCAGTATTTT.

The chain combines TRBV4-3 with TRBJ2-1; D is uncertain. The CDR3 sequence is 13 residues long. Per germline, CDR1 LGHNA and CDR2 YSLEER. The V end was cut by 5 bases, the J end by 0 bases, with 5 bases between. The CDR3, as DNA: TGCGCCAGCAGCTCCCTCTCCTACAATGAGCAGTTCTTC. Translated: CASSSLSYNEQFF.

J is TRBJ2-7 and V is TRBV7-6; perhaps TRBD1 as D (6 bases). V was clipped by 6 bases and J by 6 bases, with 9 bases between them. The CDR3 consists of 11 residues. Germline CDR1 SGHVS, CDR2 FNYEAQ. DNA of the CDR3: TGTGCCAGCAGTGGCAGGGGCGAGCAGTACTTC. Amino acid sequence: CASSGRGEQYF.

The chain carries TRBV4-1 and TRBJ1-2; TRBD1 matches 9 bases. CDR3 size: 16 residues. Trimming took 4 bases from V and 3 from J; bases not matched to a gene: 9. The V gene's germline CDR1 is MGHRA and CDR2 YSYEKL. The CDR3 region is CASSLIRTGVDYGYTF. CDR3 DNA: TGCGCCAGCAGCCTCATAAGGACAGGGGTCGACTATGGCTACACCTTC.

This sequence joins TRBV29-1 and TRBJ2-7; 7 bases are a match to TRBD2. Per germline, CDR1 SQVTM and CDR2 ANQGSEA. The V segment lost 7 bases and the J segment 2 bases; nucleotides outside the gene matches: 5. The CDR3 sequence is 12 residues long. CDR3 coding DNA: TGCAGCGCCGGGAGGCAACCCTACGAGCAGTACTTC. Translation: CSAGRQPYEQYF.

CDR3 nucleotides: TGTGCCAGCAGCTTGGCTTCAGGTGAAGCTTTCTTT. Translated, it gives CASSLASGEAFF. This chain uses TRBV5-4 with TRBJ1-1; D not certain. The CDR3 extends over 12 amino acids. The V gene's germline CDR1 is SGHNT and CDR2 YYREEE (reference sequence). Trimming left V 0 bases short and J 7 bases short, with 7 bases between.